Presented here are 18 T cell receptor beta chains from one specimen sequenced in a study of lymphopenia after photon versus proton radiotherapy. Using immunoSEQ multiplex PCR, the repertoire was profiled, and TCRdb retains in-frame clones only, with some absent. The data show tens of thousands of clones, about 82% seen once. Sample: peripheral blood, taken from a patient treated with proton-based radiotherapy. These receptor sequences come from a woman in her sixties or seventies with pancreatic cancer. Some clones in this sample may be carry-over from other donors' samples.

V is TRBV30 and J is TRBJ2-5; the match to TRBD1 covers 9 bases. The J segment lost 1 base and the V segment lost 5 bases, leaving 5 bases of the junction unmatched. CDR1 is GTSNPN, CDR2 SVGIG, per germline (reference sequence). CDR3 length: 14 amino acids. The CDR3, as DNA: TGTGCCTGGGGGGGACAGGGATTCCAAGAGACCCAGTACTTC. It specifies CAWGGQGFQETQYF. The complete variable domain, with remaining parts taken from reference TRBV30 and TRBJ2-5, reads SQTIHQWPATLVQPVGSPLSLECTVEGTSNPNLYWYRQAAGRGLQLLFYSVGIGQISSEVPQNLSASRPQDRQFILSSKKLLLSDSGFYLCAWGGQGFQETQYFGPGTRLLVL.

The chain uses TRBV4-1 and TRBJ1-2; D perhaps matches TRBD1 (5 bases). The CDR3 has 17 amino acids. Germline CDR1 reads MGHRA; CDR2 reads YSYEKL. The V end was cut by 0 bases, the J end by 2 bases, with 16 bases between. In DNA, the CDR3 is TGCGCCAGCAGCCAAGAATCGGACTTTCGGGGGAACTATGGCTACACCTTC. This encodes CASSQESDFRGNYGYTF.

The rearrangement joins TRBV7-9 to TRBJ2-5, with 7 bases aligning to TRBD2. Germline V gene data show CDR1 as SEHNR and CDR2 as FQNEAQ (reference sequence). The CDR3 consists of 15 residues. V shed 5 bases, J shed 5 bases, and the junction held 11 bases outside the gene matches. The CDR3 sequence is CASSTRNGGMETQYF. The CDR3 nucleotides are TGTGCCAGCAGCACCCGAAACGGGGGGATGGAGACCCAGTACTTC.

The chain uses TRBV5-6 and TRBJ1-1; no clear D. Trimming pared 2 bases from V and 1 base from J, leaving 6 bases between. This CDR3 comprises 13 residues. CDR1 is SGHDT and CDR2 is YYEEEE in the germline V gene. CDR3 residues: CASSLWRNTEAFF. The CDR3 DNA reads TGTGCCAGCAGCTTATGGAGGAACACTGAAGCTTTCTTT.

This clone has only one observation. V usage is TRBV6-6 and J usage is TRBJ2-6, with a possible D match to TRBD2 (7 bases). This CDR3 comprises 16 residues. Germline V CDR1 and CDR2: MNHNY, SVGAGI (reference sequence). Trimming removed 0 bases from V and 4 bases from J, with 10 bases in between. The CDR3 here is CASSYSRGGGANVLTF. In DNA form, the CDR3 reads TGTGCCAGCAGTTACTCGAGGGGGGGAGGGGCCAACGTCCTGACTTTC.

The chain couples TRBV6-1 to TRBJ1-4, with TRBD1 as a possible D gene (5 bases). V was pared by 6 bases and J by 8 bases, with 10 bases between. CDR1 is MNHNS, CDR2 SASEGT, per germline. This CDR3 is 12 amino acids long. CDR3 region: CASRPGGEKLFF. The DNA of the CDR3 is TGTGCCAGCAGGCCTGGGGGGGAAAAACTGTTTTTT.

The chain recombines TRBV11-2 with TRBJ2-5, with D possibly being TRBD1 (5 bases). V was clipped by 1 base and J by 5 bases, with 11 bases between them. CDR3 length: 14 residues. Germline V gene sequence: CDR1 SGHAT, CDR2 FQNNGV. CDR3 bases: TGTGCCAGCAGCTTAGGAACACAGGAGGAGACCCAGTACTTC. It specifies CASSLGTQEETQYF.

The chain combines TRBV15 with TRBJ2-3; TRBD2 agrees at 12 bases. Losses at the gene ends were 3 bases for V and 0 bases for J; bases not matched to a gene: 13. The germline gives CDR1 LNHNV, CDR2 YYDKDF (reference sequence). The CDR3 loop spans 20 amino acids. In DNA, the CDR3 is TGTGCCACCAGCAGCCGGACTAGCGGGACTTTTAGGGCTAGCACAGATACGCAGTATTTT. Its translation is CATSSRTSGTFRASTDTQYF.

This chain uses TRBV4-1 with TRBJ1-4, with 7 bases aligning to TRBD1. The ends lost 2 bases at V and 3 bases at J; junction bases unmatched: 9. The CDR3 runs to 17 residues. The germline CDR1 and CDR2 sequences are MGHRA and YSYEKL. CDR3 region: CASSQRGRGVANEKLFF. CDR3 nucleotide sequence: TGCGCCAGCAGCCAAAGGGGCAGGGGGGTAGCTAATGAAAAACTGTTTTTT.

The chain joins TRBV6-1 to TRBJ1-1; unclear D gene. The germline V gene encodes CDR1 MNHNS and CDR2 SASEGT. The length of the CDR3 is 13 residues. The V end lost 3 bases, the J end lost 1 base, and 6 bases lay between the germline ends. The CDR3 coding sequence is TGTGCCAGCAGTGATTTAGCGAACACTGAAGCTTTCTTT. The encoded protein is CASSDLANTEAFF.

This clone was observed a single time. The J gene is TRBJ2-2, the V gene TRBV9, with TRBD2 matching 8 bases. Germline CDR1 reads SGDLS; CDR2 reads YYNGEE. This CDR3 spans 16 amino acids. V was pared by 4 bases and J by 5 bases, with 10 bases of the junction left unmatched. The CDR3 DNA reads as TGTGCCAGCAGCCCTCGCGGGGGGACTAATACCGGGGAGCTGTTTTTT. Translating it yields CASSPRGGTNTGELFF.

The chain carries TRBV20-1 and TRBJ2-5; D not certain. The CDR3 loop spans 11 amino acids. Trimming stripped 6 bases from V and 2 bases from J, with 7 bases between. The germline gives CDR1 DFQATT, CDR2 SNEGSKA (reference sequence). Written as DNA, the CDR3 is TGCAGTGCGGAATTTCAAGAGACCCAGTACTTC. Its protein product is CSAEFQETQYF.

As DNA, the CDR3 is TGTGCTAGTGGTTCCTCAACCGACAGGAACTATGGCTACACCTTC. Protein: CASGSSTDRNYGYTF. The chain carries TRBV12-5 and TRBJ1-2; D perhaps matches TRBD1 (6 bases). The CDR3 loop spans 15 amino acids. The V gene lost 4 bases and the J gene lost 2 bases, with 14 bases spanning the gap. Germline V lookup: CDR1 LGHNT, CDR2 FRNRAP. Drawing the rest from reference TRBV12-5 and TRBJ1-2, the complete variable domain is DARVTQTPRHKVTEMGQEVTMRCQPILGHNTVFWYRQTMMQGLELLAYFRNRAPLDDSGMPKDRFSAEMPDATLATLKIQPSEPRDSAVYFCASGSSTDRNYGYTFGSGTRLTVV.

The gene calls are TRBV2 and TRBJ2-5, with 8 bases matching TRBD1. CDR3 length: 15 residues. V was clipped by 5 bases and J by 1 base; unmatched bases: 6. Germline assignment: CDR1 SNHLY and CDR2 FYNNEI. The chain's CDR3 is CASSPRDRRQETQYF. CDR3 in DNA: TGTGCCAGCAGTCCGCGGGACAGGCGCCAAGAGACCCAGTACTTC. The full variable domain, in which reference TRBV2 and TRBJ2-5 provide the parts outside the CDR3, is EPEVTQTPSHQVTQMGQEVILRCVPISNHLYFYWYRQILGQKVEFLVSFYNNEISEKSEIFDDQFSVERPDGSNFTLKIRSTKLEDSAMYFCASSPRDRRQETQYFGPGTRLLVL.

The genes are TRBV18 and TRBJ1-3; unclear D gene. The germline V and J ends were trimmed by 6 bases and 0 bases, with 12 bases remaining between them. The CDR3 is 15 residues long. Germline V gene lookup returns CDR1 KGHSH and CDR2 LQKENI. CDR3 loop: CASSSGGSSGNTIYF. Written as DNA, the CDR3 is TGTGCCAGCTCCTCAGGTGGCAGCTCTGGAAACACCATATATTTT. The variable domain in full, completed from reference TRBV18 and TRBJ1-3, reads NAGVMQNPRHLVRRRGQEARLRCSPMKGHSHVYWYRQLPEEGLKFMVYLQKENIIDESGMPKERFSAEFPKEGPSILRIQQVVRGDSAAYFCASSSGGSSGNTIYFGEGSWLTVV.

This sequence joins TRBV7-2 and TRBJ2-2; 9 bases line up with TRBD1. The J segment lost 5 bases and the V segment lost 4 bases, leaving 5 bases of the junction unmatched. Germline V lookup: CDR1 SGHTA, CDR2 FQGNSA. CDR3 length: 15 residues. The CDR3 protein is CASSYPGQGTGELFF. In DNA, the CDR3 is TGTGCCAGCAGCTACCCGGGACAGGGAACCGGGGAGCTGTTTTTT.

V usage is TRBV5-1 and J usage is TRBJ2-1; TRBD2 is a possible D gene (6 bases). Germline V gene data show CDR1 as SGHRS and CDR2 as YFSETQ. The CDR3 spans 15 residues. Trimming left V 4 bases short and J 5 bases short, with 16 bases between. CDR3 region: CASSPLGRRDNEQFF. The DNA of the CDR3 is TGCGCCAGCAGCCCGTTGGGTAGGAGGGACAATGAGCAGTTCTTC.

The rearrangement links TRBV5-1 to TRBJ2-7; TRBD1 matches 7 bases. Germline V lookup: CDR1 SGHRS, CDR2 YFSETQ. This CDR3 has 14 amino acids. J lost 1 base, V lost 0 bases, and 1 base had no gene match. The CDR3 is CASSLGDRSYEQYF. CDR3 nucleotides: TGCGCCAGCAGCTTGGGGGACAGATCCTACGAGCAGTACTTC. Together with reference TRBV5-1 and TRBJ2-7, the CDR3 gives the full variable domain: KAGVTQTPRYLIKTRGQQVTLSCSPISGHRSVSWYQQTPGQGLQFLFEYFSETQRNKGNFPGRFSGRQFSNSRSEMNVSTLELGDSALYLCASSLGDRSYEQYFGPGTRLTVT.